The rows below give T cell receptor beta chains drawn from one sample of a study of CD8+CD57+ T cells in acquired aplastic anemia. MiXCR was run by TCRdb on the reads, yielding one entry per CDR3 protein. The data show some 190,000 distinct CDR3 sequences, with 50% to 55% seen just once and around a sixth held by the top ten. The sample was sorted CD4+, CD8+, or CD8+CD57+ T cells (not recorded which) from PBMCs. The receptor set was obtained from a human donor in good health, serving as a control. Each CDR3 is given without its conserved first and last residue.

TRBJ1-6 | TRBV2 | ASSDLGV
TRBJ1-1 | TRBV19 | ASIRTVATGEAF
TRBJ2-5 | TRBV18 | ASSVQILQETQY
TRBJ2-5 | TRBV7-2 | ASSRLGQGKETQY
TRBJ2-5 | TRBV7-8 | ASSSTTGKQETQY
TRBJ2-3 | TRBV4-3 | ASSQEWLQNTQY
TRBJ2-3 | TRBV19 | ASSMTGIAITSTDTQY
TRBJ1-6 | TRBV2 | ASSGMYNSPLH
TRBJ1-1 | TRBV12-3/TRBV12-4 | ASSPFDRGGRYTEAF
TRBJ2-7 | TRBV11-3 | ASSLGQGRQY
TRBJ2-3 | TRBV5-5 | ASSLGVPTQY
TRBJ2-7 | TRBV7-2 | ASSVQGAYEQY
TRBJ2-1 | TRBV6-1 | ASSDRGREF
TRBJ2-3 | TRBV7-2 | ASSLAKQGEEQY
TRBJ1-5 | TRBV24-1 | ATSDLGGNQPQH
TRBJ1-1 | TRBV14 | ASSVSQGMNTEAF
TRBJ2-1 | TRBV6-5 | ASRGLAGGVPPTF